This TCR beta chain originates from a study of OX40 agonist ivuxolimab in advanced cancers. In the study overall: An anti-OX40 (CD134) antibody with agonistic activity, ivuxolimab, was administered to patients. Head and neck, renal cell, melanoma or hepatocellular carcinoma were the cancers that dose-escalation patients had. Broader study findings: Normalized T-cell clonal expansion was also low in some nonresponders.

On this clone itself: Its antigen is still unknown.

Germline V gene lookup returns CDR1 KGHSH and CDR2 LQKENI. Deletions cut 3 bases from V and 4 bases from J, with 15 bases between. This CDR3 region has 15 residues. Produced via immunoSEQ multiplex PCR; TCRdb's table is partial and in-frame only. Of approximately 74,000 clones listed, less than 95% are singletons. The chain couples TRBV18 to TRBJ2-5; D might be TRBD2 (5 bases). The sequencing used CD4+ or CD8+ T cells sorted from blood, collected in a trial of the OX40 agonist ivuxolimab. The source is an adult with an advanced solid tumor such as melanoma, head and neck, liver or kidney cancer. CDR3 protein: CASSPGVASGETQYF. The CDR3 DNA follows: TGTGCCAGCTCACCTGGGGTAGCGAGTGGAGAGACCCAGTACTTC.